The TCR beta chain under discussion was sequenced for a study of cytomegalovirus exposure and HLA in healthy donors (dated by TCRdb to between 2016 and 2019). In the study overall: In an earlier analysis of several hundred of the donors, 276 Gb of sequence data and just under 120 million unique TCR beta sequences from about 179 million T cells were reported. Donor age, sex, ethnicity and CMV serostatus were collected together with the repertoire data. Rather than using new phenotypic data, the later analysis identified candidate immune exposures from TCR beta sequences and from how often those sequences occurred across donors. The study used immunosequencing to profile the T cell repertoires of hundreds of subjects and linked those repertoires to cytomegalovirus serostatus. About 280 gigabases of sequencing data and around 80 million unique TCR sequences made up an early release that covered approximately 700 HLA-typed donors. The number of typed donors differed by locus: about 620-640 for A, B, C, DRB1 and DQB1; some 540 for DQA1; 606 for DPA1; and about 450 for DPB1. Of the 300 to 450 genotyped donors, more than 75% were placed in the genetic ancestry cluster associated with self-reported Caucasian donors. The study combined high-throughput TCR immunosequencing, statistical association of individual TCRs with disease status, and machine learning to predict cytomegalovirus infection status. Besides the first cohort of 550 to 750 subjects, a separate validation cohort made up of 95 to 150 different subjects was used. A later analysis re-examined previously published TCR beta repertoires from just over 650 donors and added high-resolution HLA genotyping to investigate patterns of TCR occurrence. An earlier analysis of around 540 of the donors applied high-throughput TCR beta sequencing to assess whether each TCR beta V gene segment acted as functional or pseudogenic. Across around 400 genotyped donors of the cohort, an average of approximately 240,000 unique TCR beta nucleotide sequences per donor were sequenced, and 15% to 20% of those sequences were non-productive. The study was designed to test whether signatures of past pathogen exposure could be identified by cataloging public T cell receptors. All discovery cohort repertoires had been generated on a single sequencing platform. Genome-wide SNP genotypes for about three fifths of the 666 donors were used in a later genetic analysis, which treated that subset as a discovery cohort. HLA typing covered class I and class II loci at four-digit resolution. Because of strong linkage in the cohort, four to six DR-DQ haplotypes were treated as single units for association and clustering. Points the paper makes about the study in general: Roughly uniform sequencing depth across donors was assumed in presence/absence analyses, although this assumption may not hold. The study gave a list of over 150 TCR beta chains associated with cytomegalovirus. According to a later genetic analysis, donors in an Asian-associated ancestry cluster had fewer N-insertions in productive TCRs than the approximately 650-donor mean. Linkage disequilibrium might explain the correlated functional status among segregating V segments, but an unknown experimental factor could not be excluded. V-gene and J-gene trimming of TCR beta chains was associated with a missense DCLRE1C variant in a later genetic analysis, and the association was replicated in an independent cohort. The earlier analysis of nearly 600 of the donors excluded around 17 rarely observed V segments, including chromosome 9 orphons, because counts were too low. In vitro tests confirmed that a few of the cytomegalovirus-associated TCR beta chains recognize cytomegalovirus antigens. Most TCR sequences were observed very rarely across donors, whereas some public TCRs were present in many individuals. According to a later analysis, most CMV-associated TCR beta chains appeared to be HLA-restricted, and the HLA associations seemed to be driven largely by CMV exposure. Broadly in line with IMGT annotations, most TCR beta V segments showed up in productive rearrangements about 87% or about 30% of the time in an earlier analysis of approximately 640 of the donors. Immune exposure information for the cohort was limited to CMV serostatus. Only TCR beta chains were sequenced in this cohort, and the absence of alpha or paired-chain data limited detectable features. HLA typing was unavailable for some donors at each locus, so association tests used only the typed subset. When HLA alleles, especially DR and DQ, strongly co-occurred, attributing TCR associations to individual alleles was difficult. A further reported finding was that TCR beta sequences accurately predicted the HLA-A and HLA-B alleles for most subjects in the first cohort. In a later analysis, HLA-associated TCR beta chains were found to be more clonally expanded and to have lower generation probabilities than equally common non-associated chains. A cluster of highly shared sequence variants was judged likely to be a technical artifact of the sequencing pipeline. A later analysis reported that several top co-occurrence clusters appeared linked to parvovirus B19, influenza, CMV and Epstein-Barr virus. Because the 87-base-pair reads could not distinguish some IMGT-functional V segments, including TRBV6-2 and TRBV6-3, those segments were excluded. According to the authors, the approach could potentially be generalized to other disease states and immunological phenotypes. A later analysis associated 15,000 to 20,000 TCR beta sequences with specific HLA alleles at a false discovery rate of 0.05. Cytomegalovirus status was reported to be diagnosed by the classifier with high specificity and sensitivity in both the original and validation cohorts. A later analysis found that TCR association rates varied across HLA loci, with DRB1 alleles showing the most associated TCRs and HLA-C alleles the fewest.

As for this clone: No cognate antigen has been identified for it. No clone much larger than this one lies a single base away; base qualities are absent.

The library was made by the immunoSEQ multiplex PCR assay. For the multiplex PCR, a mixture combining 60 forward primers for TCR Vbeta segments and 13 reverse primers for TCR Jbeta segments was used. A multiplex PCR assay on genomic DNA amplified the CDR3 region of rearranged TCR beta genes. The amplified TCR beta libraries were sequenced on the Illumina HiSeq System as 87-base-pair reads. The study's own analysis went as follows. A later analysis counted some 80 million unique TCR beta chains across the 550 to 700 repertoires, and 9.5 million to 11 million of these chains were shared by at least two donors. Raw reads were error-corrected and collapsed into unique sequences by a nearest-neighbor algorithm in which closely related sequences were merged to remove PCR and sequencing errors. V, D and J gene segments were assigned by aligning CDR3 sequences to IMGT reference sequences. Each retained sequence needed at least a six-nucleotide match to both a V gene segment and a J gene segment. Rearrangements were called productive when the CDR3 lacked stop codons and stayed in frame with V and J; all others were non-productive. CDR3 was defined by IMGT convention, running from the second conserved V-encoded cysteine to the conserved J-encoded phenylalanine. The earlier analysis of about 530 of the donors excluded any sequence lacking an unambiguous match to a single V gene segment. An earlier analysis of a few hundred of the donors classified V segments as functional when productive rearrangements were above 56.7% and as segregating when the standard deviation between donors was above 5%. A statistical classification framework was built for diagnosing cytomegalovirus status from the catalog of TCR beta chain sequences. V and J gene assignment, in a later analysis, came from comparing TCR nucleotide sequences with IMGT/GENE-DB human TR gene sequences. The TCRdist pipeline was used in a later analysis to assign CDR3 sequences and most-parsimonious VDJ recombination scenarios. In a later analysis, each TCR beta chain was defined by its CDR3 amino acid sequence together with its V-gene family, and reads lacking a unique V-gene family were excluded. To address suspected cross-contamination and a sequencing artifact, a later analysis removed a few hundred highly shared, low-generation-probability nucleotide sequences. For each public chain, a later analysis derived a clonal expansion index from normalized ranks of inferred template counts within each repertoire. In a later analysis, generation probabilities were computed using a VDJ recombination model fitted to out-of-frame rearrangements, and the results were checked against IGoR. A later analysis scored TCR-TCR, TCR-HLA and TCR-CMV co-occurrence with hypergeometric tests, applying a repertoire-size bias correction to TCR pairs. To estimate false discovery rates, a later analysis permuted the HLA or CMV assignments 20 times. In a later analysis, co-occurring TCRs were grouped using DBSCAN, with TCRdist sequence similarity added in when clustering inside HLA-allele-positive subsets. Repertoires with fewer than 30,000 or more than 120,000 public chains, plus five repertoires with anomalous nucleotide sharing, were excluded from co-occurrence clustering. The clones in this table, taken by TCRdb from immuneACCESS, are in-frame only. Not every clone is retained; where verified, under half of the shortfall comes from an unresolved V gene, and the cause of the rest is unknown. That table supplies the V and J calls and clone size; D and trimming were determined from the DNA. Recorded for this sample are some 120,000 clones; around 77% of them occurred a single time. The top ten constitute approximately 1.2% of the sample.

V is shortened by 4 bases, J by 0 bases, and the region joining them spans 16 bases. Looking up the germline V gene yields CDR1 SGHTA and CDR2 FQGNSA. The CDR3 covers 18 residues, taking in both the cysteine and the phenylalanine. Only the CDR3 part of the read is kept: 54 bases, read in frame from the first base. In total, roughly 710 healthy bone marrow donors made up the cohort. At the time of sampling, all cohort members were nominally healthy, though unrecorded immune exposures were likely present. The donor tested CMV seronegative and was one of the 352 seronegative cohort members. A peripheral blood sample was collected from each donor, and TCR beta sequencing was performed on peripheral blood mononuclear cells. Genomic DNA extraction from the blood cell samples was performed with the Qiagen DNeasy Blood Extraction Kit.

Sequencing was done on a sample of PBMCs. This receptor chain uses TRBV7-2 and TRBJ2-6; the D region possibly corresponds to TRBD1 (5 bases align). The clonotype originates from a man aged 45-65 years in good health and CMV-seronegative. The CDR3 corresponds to CASSSEWVGLSGANVLTF. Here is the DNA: TGTGCCAGCAGCTCCGAGTGGGTGGGGCTCTCTGGGGCCAACGTCCTGACTTTC.